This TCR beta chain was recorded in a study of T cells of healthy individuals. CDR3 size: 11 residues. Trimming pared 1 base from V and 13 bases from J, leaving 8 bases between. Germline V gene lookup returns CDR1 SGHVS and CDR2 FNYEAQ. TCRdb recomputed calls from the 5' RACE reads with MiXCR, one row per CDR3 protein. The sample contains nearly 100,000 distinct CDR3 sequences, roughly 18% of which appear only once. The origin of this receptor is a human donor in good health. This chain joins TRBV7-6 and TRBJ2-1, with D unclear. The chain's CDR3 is CASSLGLFQFF. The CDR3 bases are TGTGCCAGCAGCTTAGGCCTGTTCCAGTTCTTC.